These T cell receptor beta chains were read from a single sample in a study of patients and donors after allogeneic stem cell transplantation. TCRdb ran MiXCR on the RT-PCR reads and lists one entry per CDR3 protein. This sample yields about 110,000 distinct CDR3 sequences, of which around 33% are seen a single time; around 27% belongs to the top ten. Sequencing used blood, either unsorted or a sorted T cell fraction (not recorded which). These receptor sequences come from a human donor who was either an allogeneic HSCT recipient or a stem cell or donor lymphocyte infusion donor (not recorded which). It is not recorded whose cells these are; they may come from a transplant donor. Each CDR3 is given with its conserved first and last residue. A D gene is named only where the DNA matches it firmly. Clone size, where shown, is once, few, many, or a class for clones that have expanded.

j_gene: TRBJ2-1
len: 15
v_gene: TRBV27
d_gene: TRBD1
abundance: .
CDR3aa: CASSLLSPGTDEQFF
CDR3nt: TGTGCCAGCAGTTTATTAAGTCCCGGGACAGATGAGCAGTTCTTC

j_gene: TRBJ2-4
len: 16
v_gene: TRBV27
d_gene: .
abundance: .
CDR3aa: CASSLWGGTAKNIQYF
CDR3nt: TGTGCCAGCAGTTTATGGGGGGGCACGGCCAAAAACATTCAGTACTTC

j_gene: TRBJ1-2
len: 14
v_gene: TRBV6-6
d_gene: .
abundance: .
CDR3aa: CASSYSETAYGYTF
CDR3nt: TGTGCCAGCAGTTACTCGGAGACAGCCTATGGCTACACCTTC

j_gene: TRBJ2-1
len: 14
v_gene: TRBV5-1
d_gene: .
abundance: .
CDR3aa: CASSPETGPNEQFF
CDR3nt: TGCGCCAGCAGCCCCGAGACAGGCCCCAATGAGCAGTTCTTC

j_gene: TRBJ2-7
len: 14
v_gene: TRBV5-5
d_gene: .
abundance: .
CDR3aa: CASSLVAGTYEQYF
CDR3nt: TGTGCCAGCAGCTTGGTGGCCGGTACCTACGAGCAGTACTTC

j_gene: TRBJ1-1
len: 15
v_gene: TRBV7-8
d_gene: TRBD1
abundance: .
CDR3aa: CASSRSGQGGTEAFF
CDR3nt: TGTGCCAGCAGCCGCTCGGGACAGGGAGGGACTGAAGCTTTCTTT

j_gene: TRBJ2-7
len: 13
v_gene: TRBV20-1
d_gene: .
abundance: .
CDR3aa: CSARRGFSYEQYF
CDR3nt: TGCAGTGCTAGACGGGGTTTCTCCTACGAGCAGTACTTC

j_gene: TRBJ2-1
len: 14
v_gene: TRBV12-3/TRBV12-4
d_gene: .
abundance: .
CDR3aa: CASSLFSGYNEQFF
CDR3nt: TGTGCCAGCAGTTTATTTTCGGGTTACAATGAGCAGTTCTTC

j_gene: TRBJ1-5
len: 14
v_gene: TRBV3-1
d_gene: .
abundance: .
CDR3aa: CASSQAGSNQPQHF
CDR3nt: TGTGCCAGCAGCCAAGCTGGCAGCAATCAGCCCCAGCATTTT

j_gene: TRBJ2-3
len: 18
v_gene: TRBV6-2/TRBV6-3
d_gene: TRBD2
abundance: .
CDR3aa: CASSYSGLAGGPGDTQYF
CDR3nt: TGTGCCAGCAGTTACTCTGGACTAGCGGGAGGGCCTGGGGATACGCAGTATTTT

j_gene: TRBJ2-1
len: 16
v_gene: TRBV29-1
d_gene: .
abundance: .
CDR3aa: CSVEDPHWGSYNEQFF
CDR3nt: TGCAGCGTTGAAGATCCCCACTGGGGCTCCTACAATGAGCAGTTCTTC

j_gene: TRBJ2-1
len: 11
v_gene: TRBV12-3/TRBV12-4
d_gene: .
abundance: few
CDR3aa: CASSLGTTQFF
CDR3nt: TGTGCCAGCAGTTTAGGGACTACTCAGTTCTTC

j_gene: TRBJ1-6
len: 16
v_gene: TRBV7-2
d_gene: TRBD1
abundance: .
CDR3aa: CASSLRTGRKFEPLHF
CDR3nt: TGTGCCAGCAGCCTCCGGACAGGTCGGAAGTTTGAACCCCTCCACTTT

j_gene: TRBJ1-5
len: 13
v_gene: TRBV10-3
d_gene: .
abundance: many
CDR3aa: CASRRDSNQPQHF
CDR3nt: TGTGCCTCCCGACGGGATAGCAATCAGCCCCAGCATTTT

j_gene: TRBJ2-1
len: 12
v_gene: TRBV20-1
d_gene: .
abundance: .
CDR3aa: CSAPGRGHEQFF
CDR3nt: TGCAGTGCTCCGGGCAGGGGCCATGAGCAGTTCTTC

j_gene: TRBJ2-5
len: 14
v_gene: TRBV6-2/TRBV6-3
d_gene: .
abundance: .
CDR3aa: CASSYGYSQETQYF
CDR3nt: TGTGCCAGCAGTTACGGCTACAGTCAAGAGACCCAGTACTTC

j_gene: TRBJ2-5
len: 16
v_gene: TRBV15
d_gene: .
abundance: few
CDR3aa: CATSRDPQGRGETQYF
CDR3nt: TGTGCCACCAGCAGAGATCCACAGGGCAGAGGAGAGACCCAGTACTTC

j_gene: TRBJ1-1
len: 13
v_gene: TRBV20-1
d_gene: .
abundance: few
CDR3aa: CSARDGMNTEAFF
CDR3nt: TGCAGTGCTAGAGATGGGATGAACACTGAAGCTTTCTTT

j_gene: TRBJ1-1
len: 14
v_gene: TRBV14
d_gene: .
abundance: few
CDR3aa: CASSRRQVVTEAFF
CDR3nt: TGTGCCAGCAGCCGACGACAGGTGGTCACTGAAGCTTTCTTT

j_gene: TRBJ2-5
len: 15
v_gene: TRBV7-6
d_gene: TRBD2
abundance: few
CDR3aa: CASTRLAGLQETQYF
CDR3nt: TGTGCCAGCACTAGACTAGCGGGATTACAAGAGACCCAGTACTTC

j_gene: TRBJ1-5
len: 15
v_gene: TRBV7-2
d_gene: .
abundance: .
CDR3aa: CASSRTLQGLQPQHF
CDR3nt: TGTGCCAGCAGCAGAACCCTACAGGGACTTCAGCCCCAGCATTTT

j_gene: TRBJ1-5
len: 13
v_gene: TRBV18
d_gene: .
abundance: .
CDR3aa: CASSPTSDQPQHF
CDR3nt: TGTGCCAGCTCACCAACTTCGGATCAGCCCCAGCATTTT

j_gene: TRBJ1-4
len: 14
v_gene: TRBV10-3
d_gene: .
abundance: .
CDR3aa: CAISESGQNEKLFF
CDR3nt: TGTGCCATCAGTGAGTCGGGCCAAAATGAAAAACTGTTTTTT

j_gene: TRBJ2-2
len: 14
v_gene: TRBV6-1
d_gene: .
abundance: .
CDR3aa: CASSLEQFIGELFF
CDR3nt: TGTGCCAGCAGCCTGGAACAGTTCATCGGGGAGCTGTTTTTT